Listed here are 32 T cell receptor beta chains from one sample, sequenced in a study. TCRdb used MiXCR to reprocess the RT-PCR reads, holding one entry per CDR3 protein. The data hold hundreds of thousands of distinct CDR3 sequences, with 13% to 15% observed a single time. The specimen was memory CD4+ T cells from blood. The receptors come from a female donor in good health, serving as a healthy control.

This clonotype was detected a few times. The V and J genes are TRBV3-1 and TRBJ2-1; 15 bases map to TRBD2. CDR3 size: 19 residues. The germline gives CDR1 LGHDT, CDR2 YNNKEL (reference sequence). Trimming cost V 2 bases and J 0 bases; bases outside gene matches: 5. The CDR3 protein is CASSQPGLAGGSSYNEQFF. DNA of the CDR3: TGTGCCAGCAGCCAACCGGGACTAGCGGGAGGAAGCTCCTACAATGAGCAGTTCTTC.

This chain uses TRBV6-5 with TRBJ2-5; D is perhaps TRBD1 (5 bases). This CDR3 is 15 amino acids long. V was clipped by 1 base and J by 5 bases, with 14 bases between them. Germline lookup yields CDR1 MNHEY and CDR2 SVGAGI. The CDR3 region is CASSYYPPPGETQYF. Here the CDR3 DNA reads TGTGCCAGCAGTTACTACCCTCCCCCAGGGGAGACCCAGTACTTC.

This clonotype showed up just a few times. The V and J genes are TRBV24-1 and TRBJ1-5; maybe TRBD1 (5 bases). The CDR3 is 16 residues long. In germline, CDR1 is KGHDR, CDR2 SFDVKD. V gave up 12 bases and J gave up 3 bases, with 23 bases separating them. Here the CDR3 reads CAPSGPGRSFNQPQHF. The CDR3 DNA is TGTGCCCCATCAGGCCCGGGACGGAGCTTCAATCAGCCCCAGCATTTT.

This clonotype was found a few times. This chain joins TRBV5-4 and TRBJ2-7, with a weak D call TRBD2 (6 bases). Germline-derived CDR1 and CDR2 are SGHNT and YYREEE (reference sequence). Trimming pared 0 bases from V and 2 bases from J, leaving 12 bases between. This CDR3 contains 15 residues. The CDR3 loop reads CASSLAAGEAYEQYF. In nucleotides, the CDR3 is TGTGCCAGCAGCTTGGCGGCCGGGGAGGCCTACGAGCAGTACTTC. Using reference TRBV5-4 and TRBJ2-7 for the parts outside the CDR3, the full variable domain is ETGVTQSPTHLIKTRGQQVTLRCSSQSGHNTVSWYQQALGQGPQFIFQYYREEENGRGNFPPRFSGLQFPNYSSELNVNALELDDSALYLCASSLAAGEAYEQYFGPGTRLTVT.

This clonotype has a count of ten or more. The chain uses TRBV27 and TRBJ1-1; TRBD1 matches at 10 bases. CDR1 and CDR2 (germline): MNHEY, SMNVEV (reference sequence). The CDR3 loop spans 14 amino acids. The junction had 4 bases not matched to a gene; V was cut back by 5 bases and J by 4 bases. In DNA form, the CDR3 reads TGTGCCAGCAGTCCGGGGACAGGGGTCACTGAAGCTTTCTTT. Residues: CASSPGTGVTEAFF.

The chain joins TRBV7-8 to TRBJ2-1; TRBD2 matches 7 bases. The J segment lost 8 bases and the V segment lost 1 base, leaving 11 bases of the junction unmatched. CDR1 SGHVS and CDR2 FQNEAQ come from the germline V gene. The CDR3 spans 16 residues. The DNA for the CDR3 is TGTGCCAGCAGCTTAGTGGAGCGGGAAAATTCGGATGAGCAGTTCTTC. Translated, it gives CASSLVERENSDEQFF. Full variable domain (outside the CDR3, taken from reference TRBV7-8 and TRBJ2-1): GAGVSQSPRYKVAKRGQDVALRCDPISGHVSLFWYQQALGQGPEFLTYFQNEAQLDKSGLPSDRFFAERPEGSVSTLKIQRTQQEDSAVYLCASSLVERENSDEQFFGPGTRLTVL.

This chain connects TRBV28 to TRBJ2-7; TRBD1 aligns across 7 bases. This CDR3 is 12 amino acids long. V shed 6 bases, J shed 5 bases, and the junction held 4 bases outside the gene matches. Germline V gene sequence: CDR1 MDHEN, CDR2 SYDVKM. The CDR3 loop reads CASRLGQNEQYF. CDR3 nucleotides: TGTGCCAGCAGACTGGGACAGAACGAGCAGTACTTC.

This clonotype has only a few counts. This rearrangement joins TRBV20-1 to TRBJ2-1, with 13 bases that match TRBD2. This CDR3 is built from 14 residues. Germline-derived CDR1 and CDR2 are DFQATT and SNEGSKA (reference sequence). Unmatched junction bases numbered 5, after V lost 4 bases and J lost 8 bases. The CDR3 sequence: CSATGTSGTDEQFF. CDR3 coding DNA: TGCAGTGCTACCGGGACTAGCGGGACCGATGAGCAGTTCTTC.

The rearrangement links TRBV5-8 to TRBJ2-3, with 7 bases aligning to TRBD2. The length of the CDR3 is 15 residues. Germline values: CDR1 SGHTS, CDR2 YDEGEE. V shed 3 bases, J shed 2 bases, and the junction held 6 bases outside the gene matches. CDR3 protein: CASSSGLEHTDTQYF. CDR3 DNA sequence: TGTGCCAGCAGCTCAGGACTAGAACACACAGATACGCAGTATTTT.

CDR3 in DNA: TGCAGTGCTAGAGTTGGGGGCCCCTACAATGAGCAGTTCTTC. The encoded protein is CSARVGGPYNEQFF. V and J are TRBV20-1 and TRBJ2-1; D may be TRBD1 (6 bases). The germline V gene has CDR1 DFQATT and CDR2 SNEGSKA (reference sequence). The CDR3 loop spans 14 amino acids. V gave up 1 base and J gave up 2 bases, with 9 bases separating them.

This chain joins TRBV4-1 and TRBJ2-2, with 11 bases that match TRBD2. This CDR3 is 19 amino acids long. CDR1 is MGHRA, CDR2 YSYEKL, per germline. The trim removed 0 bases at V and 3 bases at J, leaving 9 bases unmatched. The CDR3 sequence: CASSQDVTSGSFDTGELFF. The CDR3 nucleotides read TGCGCCAGCAGCCAAGATGTCACTAGCGGGAGTTTCGACACCGGGGAGCTGTTTTTT.

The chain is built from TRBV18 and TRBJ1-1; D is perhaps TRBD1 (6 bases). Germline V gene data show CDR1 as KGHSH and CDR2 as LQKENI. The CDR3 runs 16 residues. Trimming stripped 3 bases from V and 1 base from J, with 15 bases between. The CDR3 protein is CASSPREGGTNTEAFF. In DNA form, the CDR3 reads TGTGCCAGCTCACCCCGTGAGGGGGGGACGAACACTGAAGCTTTCTTT.

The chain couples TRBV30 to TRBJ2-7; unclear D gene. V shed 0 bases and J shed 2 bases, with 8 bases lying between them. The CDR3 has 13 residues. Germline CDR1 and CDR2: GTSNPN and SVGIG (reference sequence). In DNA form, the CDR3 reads TGTGCCTGGAGTGTACGTCAGCCCTACGAGCAGTACTTC. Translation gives CAWSVRQPYEQYF.

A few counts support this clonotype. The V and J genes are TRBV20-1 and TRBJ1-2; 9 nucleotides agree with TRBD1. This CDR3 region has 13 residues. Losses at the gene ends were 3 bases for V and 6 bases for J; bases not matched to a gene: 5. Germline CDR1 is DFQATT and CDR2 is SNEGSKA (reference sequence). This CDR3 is CSASGTGSHGYTF. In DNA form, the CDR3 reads TGCAGTGCTAGCGGGACAGGGTCCCATGGCTACACCTTC.

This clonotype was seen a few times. The CDR3 DNA reads TGTGCCAGCAGTGGGGACAACTATTACAATGAGCAGTTCTTC. Translating gives CASSGDNYYNEQFF. The chain is built from TRBV12-3 or TRBV12-4 and TRBJ2-1; the D gene is possibly TRBD1 (6 bases). The CDR3 loop spans 14 amino acids. Between the trimmed V and J ends, which lost 5 bases and 4 bases, there was a span of 12 bases.

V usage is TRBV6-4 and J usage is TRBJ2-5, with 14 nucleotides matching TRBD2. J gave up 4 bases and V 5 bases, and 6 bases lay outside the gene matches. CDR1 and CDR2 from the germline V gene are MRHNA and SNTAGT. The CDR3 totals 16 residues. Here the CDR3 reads CASSSRTSGRRETQYF. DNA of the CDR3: TGTGCCAGCAGTTCCAGGACTAGCGGGAGGAGAGAGACCCAGTACTTC.

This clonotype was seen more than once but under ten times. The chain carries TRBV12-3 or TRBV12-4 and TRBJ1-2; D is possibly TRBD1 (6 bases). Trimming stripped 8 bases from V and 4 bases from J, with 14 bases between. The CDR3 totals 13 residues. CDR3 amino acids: CASRTGSGYGYTF. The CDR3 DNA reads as TGTGCCAGCCGAACAGGGTCAGGCTATGGCTACACCTTC.

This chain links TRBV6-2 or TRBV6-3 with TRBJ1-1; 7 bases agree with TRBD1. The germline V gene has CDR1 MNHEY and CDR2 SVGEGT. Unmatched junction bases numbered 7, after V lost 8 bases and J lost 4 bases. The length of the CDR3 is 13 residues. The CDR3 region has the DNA TGTGCCAGCCGGGGTGCAGGGGGCACTGAAGCTTTCTTT. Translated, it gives CASRGAGGTEAFF.

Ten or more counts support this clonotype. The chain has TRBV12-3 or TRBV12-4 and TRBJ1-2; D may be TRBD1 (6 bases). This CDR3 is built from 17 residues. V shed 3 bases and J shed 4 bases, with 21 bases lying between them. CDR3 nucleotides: TGTGCCAGCAGTTTCGGACAAGGGGGTGTTGATGCCTATGGCTACACCTTC. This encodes CASSFGQGGVDAYGYTF.

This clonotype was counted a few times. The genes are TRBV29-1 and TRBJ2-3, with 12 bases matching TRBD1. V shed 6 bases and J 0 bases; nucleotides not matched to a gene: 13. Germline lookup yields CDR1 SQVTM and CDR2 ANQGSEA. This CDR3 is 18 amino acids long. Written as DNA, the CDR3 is TGCAGCGTGGGGGGACAGGGGGCGCCGTTAACTAGCACAGATACGCAGTATTTT. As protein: CSVGGQGAPLTSTDTQYF.

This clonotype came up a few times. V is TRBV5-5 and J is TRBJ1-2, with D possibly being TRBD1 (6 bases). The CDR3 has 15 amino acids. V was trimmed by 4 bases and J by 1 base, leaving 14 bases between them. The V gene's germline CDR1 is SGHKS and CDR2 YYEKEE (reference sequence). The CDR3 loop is CASSLTGMVNYGYTF. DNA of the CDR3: TGTGCCAGCAGCCTTACAGGGATGGTTAACTATGGCTACACCTTC.

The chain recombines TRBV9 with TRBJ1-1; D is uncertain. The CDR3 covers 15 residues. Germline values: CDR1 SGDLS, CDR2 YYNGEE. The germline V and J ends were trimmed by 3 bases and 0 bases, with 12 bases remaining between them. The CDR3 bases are TGTGCCAGCAGCGCAGGTGACTATATGAACACTGAAGCTTTCTTT. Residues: CASSAGDYMNTEAFF.

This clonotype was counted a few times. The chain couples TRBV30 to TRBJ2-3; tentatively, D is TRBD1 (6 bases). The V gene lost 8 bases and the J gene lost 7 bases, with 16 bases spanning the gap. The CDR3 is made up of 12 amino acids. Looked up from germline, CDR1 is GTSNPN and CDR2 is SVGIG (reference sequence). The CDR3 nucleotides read TGTGCCCAGGGACCAAGGGGGAATACGCAGTATTTT. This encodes CAQGPRGNTQYF.

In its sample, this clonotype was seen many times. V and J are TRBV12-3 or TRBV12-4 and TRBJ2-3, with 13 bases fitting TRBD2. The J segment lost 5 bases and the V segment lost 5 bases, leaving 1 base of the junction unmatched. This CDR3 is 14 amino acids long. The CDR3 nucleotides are TGTGCCAGCAGTCGGACTAGCGGGAGAGATACGCAGTATTTT. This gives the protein CASSRTSGRDTQYF.

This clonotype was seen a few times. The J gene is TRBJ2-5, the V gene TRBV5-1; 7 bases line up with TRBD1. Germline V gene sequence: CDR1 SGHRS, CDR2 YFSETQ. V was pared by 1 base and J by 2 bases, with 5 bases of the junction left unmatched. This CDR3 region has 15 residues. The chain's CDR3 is CASSLFGTVQETQYF. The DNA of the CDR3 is TGCGCCAGCAGCTTGTTCGGGACAGTTCAAGAGACCCAGTACTTC.

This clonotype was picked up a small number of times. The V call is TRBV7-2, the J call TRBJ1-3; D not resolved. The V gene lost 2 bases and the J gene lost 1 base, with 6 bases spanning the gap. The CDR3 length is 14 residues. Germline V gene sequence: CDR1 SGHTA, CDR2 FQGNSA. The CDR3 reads CASSLISSGNTIYF. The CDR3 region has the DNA TGTGCCAGCAGCTTAATCTCTTCTGGAAACACCATATATTTT.

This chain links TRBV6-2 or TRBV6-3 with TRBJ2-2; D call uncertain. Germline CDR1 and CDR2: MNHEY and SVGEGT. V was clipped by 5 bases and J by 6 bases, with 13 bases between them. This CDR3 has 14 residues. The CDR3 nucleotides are TGTGCCAGCAGTGCCAACCCATGGTCCGGGGAGCTGTTTTTT. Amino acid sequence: CASSANPWSGELFF.

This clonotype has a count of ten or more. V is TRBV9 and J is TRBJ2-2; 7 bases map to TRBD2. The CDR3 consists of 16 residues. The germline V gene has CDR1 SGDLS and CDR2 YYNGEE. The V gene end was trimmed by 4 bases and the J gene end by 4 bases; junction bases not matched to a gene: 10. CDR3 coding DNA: TGTGCCAGCAGCCTGGGGCTAGCGGAGACCACCGGGGAGCTGTTTTTT. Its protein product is CASSLGLAETTGELFF.

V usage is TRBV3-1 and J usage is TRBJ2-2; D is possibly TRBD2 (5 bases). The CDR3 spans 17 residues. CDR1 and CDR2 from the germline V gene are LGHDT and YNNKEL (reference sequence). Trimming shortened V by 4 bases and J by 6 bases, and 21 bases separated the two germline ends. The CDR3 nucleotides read TGTGCCAGCAGCCCAATCGTGTCGGGGAGAGGAGCCGGGGAGCTGTTTTTT. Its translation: CASSPIVSGRGAGELFF. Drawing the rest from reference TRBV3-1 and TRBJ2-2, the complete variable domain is DTAVSQTPKYLVTQMGNDKSIKCEQNLGHDTMYWYKQDSKKFLKIMFSYNNKELIINETVPNRFSPKSPDKAHLNLHINSLELGDSAVYFCASSPIVSGRGAGELFFGEGSRLTVL.

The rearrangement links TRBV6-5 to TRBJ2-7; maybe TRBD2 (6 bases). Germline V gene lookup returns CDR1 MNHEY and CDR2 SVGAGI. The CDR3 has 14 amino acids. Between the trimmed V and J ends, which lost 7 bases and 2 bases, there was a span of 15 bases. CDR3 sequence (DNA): TGTGCCAGCAAAACCGGGACTCGTACCTACGAGCAGTACTTC. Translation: CASKTGTRTYEQYF.

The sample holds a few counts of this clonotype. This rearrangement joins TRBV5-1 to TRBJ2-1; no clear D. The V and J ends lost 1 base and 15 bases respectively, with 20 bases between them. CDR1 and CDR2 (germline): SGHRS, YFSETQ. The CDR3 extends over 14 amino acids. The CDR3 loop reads CASSLPASAPTWFF. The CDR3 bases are TGCGCCAGCAGCTTGCCAGCCTCGGCGCCGACCTGGTTCTTC.

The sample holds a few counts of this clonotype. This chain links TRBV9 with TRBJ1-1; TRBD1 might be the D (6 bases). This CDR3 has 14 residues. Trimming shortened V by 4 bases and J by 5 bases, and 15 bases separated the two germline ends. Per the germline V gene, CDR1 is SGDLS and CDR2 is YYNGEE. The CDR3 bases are TGTGCCAGCAGCACAGGTGACAGGTCTACTGAAGCTTTCTTT. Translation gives CASSTGDRSTEAFF.